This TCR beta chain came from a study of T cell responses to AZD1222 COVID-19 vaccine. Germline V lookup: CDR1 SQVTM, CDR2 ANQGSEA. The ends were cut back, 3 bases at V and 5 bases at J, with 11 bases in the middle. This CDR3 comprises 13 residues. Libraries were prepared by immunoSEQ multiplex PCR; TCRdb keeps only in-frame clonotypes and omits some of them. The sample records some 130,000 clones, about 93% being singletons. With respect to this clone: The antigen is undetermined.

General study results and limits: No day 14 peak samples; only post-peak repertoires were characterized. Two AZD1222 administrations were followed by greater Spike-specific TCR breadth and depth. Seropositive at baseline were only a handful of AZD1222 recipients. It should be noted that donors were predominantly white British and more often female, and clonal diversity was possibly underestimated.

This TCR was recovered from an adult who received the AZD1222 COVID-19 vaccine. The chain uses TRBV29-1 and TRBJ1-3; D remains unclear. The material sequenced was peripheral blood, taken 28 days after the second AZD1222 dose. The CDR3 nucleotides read TGCAGCGTTGAGGCCCGCCCGCGAAACACCATATATTTT. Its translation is CSVEARPRNTIYF. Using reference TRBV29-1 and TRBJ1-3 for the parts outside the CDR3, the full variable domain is SAVISQKPSRDICQRGTSLTIQCQVDSQVTMMFWYRQQPGQSLTLIATANQGSEATYESGFVIDKFPISRPNLTFSTLTVSNMSPEDSSIYLCSVEARPRNTIYFGEGSWLTVV.